These 7 T cell receptor beta chains came from one sample sequenced in a study of somatic mutations in cytotoxic T cells in rheumatoid arthritis. Profiling relied on immunoSEQ multiplex PCR, and the TCRdb table lists in-frame clones only, not all of them. The sample has some 13,000 clones; about four fifths are singletons. The sequenced sample consisted of CD8+ T cells sorted from blood. All receptors derive from an adult with rheumatoid arthritis.

The V gene is TRBV6-5, the J gene TRBJ2-3; 11 bases agree with TRBD1. This CDR3 is 13 amino acids long. The junction had 4 bases not matched to a gene; V was cut back by 5 bases and J by 9 bases. The germline V gene has CDR1 MNHEY and CDR2 SVGAGI. CDR3 region: CASSGDRGATQYF. The CDR3 bases are TGTGCCAGCAGTGGGGACAGGGGGGCGACGCAGTATTTT.

This chain links TRBV28 with TRBJ2-7, with D possibly TRBD1 on 5 matching bases. The CDR3 length is 13 residues. V dropped 3 bases and J dropped 4 bases, with 10 bases sitting between them. Looked up from germline, CDR1 is MDHEN and CDR2 is SYDVKM. CDR3 region: CASSLSGNYEQYF. CDR3 DNA: TGTGCCAGCAGTTTGTCAGGGAATTACGAGCAGTACTTC.

The chain has TRBV6-1 and TRBJ1-2; the D gene is possibly TRBD1 (6 bases). The CDR3 runs to 14 residues. V dropped 10 bases and J dropped 2 bases, with 17 bases sitting between them. CDR1 and CDR2 (germline): MNHNS, SASEGT. In DNA form, the CDR3 reads TGTGCCAACCGGGACACGGACGGGAACTATGGCTACACCTTC. This encodes CANRDTDGNYGYTF.

V is TRBV7-9 and J is TRBJ2-4; 9 bases align to TRBD2. V lost 4 bases, J lost 8 bases, and 12 bases stayed unmatched. The CDR3 covers 16 residues. From germline, CDR1 is SEHNR and CDR2 FQNEAQ (reference sequence). CDR3 in DNA: TGTGCCAGCAGCTCAGAGACTAGCGGCGAAGCGTACATTCAGTACTTC. It yields the protein CASSSETSGEAYIQYF. The whole variable domain, remainder taken from reference TRBV7-9 and TRBJ2-4, is DTGVSQNPRHKITKRGQNVTFRCDPISEHNRLYWYRQTLGQGPEFLTYFQNEAQLEKSRLLSDRFSAERPKGSFSTLEIQRTEQGDSAMYLCASSSETSGEAYIQYFGAGTRLSVL.

This chain uses TRBV5-6 with TRBJ1-5; TRBD1 matches at 8 bases. The CDR3 runs 15 residues. The germline V gene encodes CDR1 SGHDT and CDR2 YYEEEE. Trimming at V came to 3 bases and at J to 5 bases, leaving 7 bases not matched to a gene. The CDR3 coding sequence is TGTGCCAGCAGCTGGGGGACAGGCATCTATCAGCCCCAGCATTTT. This gives the protein CASSWGTGIYQPQHF.

The rearrangement links TRBV10-1 to TRBJ2-7; D gene unclear. V gave up 0 bases and J gave up 3 bases, with 9 bases separating them. CDR1 WNHNN and CDR2 SYGVQD come from the germline V gene (reference sequence). CDR3 size: 14 residues. The CDR3 nucleotides read TGCGCCAGCAGTGAGTCGTCAGGCCACTACGAGCAGTACTTC. Translation gives CASSESSGHYEQYF.

V usage is TRBV6-5 and J usage is TRBJ2-5, with 10 bases lining up with TRBD2. Germline V CDR1 and CDR2: MNHEY, SVGAGI. V shed 4 bases, J shed 2 bases, and the junction held 1 base outside the gene matches. The CDR3 is 14 residues long. The CDR3 sequence is CASSLAGGQETQYF. In DNA form, the CDR3 reads TGTGCCAGCAGTTTAGCGGGAGGTCAAGAGACCCAGTACTTC.